This T cell receptor beta chain was observed in a study of shared clonotypes between healthy human individuals (dated by TCRdb to 2018 to 2021). Some background on the complete study: Two women and a few men aged 18 to 49 years were included in the cohort. For each donor, CD4 naive and CD4 memory were each given three plates, CD8 naive was given two plates, and CD8 memory was given one plate. Different laboratories and diverse techniques were used to prepare libraries and sequence TCR repertoires, to increase sequencing depth and limit assay-specific biases. To estimate repertoire size and how much clonotypes are shared between individuals, the study performed deep sequencing of blood TCR repertoires from a handful of healthy adults. Leukapheresis yielded between about 0.9 and 8.9 billion PBMCs per donor. Results and caveats for the whole study, not just this receptor: Compared with non-shared clonotypes, clonotypes shared by all four sorted-subset donors had higher generation probabilities. Sampling was restricted to blood, and TCR repertoires in tissues likely differ from the TCR repertoires found in blood. Sharing across a few donors was observed for around 5% of naive CD4, about 3.2% of naive CD8, 2.3% of memory CD4, and about 0.4% of memory CD8 clonotypes. The genetic and exposure-history diversity represented was limited by the small number of donors. Based on pairwise subsampling, the degree of clonotype sharing among donors was expected to be affected by sequencing depth. Naive subsets generally had larger estimated clonotype richness than memory subsets. Incomplete sequencing was indicated by rarefaction of sorted-subset datasets, despite the large sequencing depth.

CDR1 and CDR2 are drawn from the germline V gene: SGHDT, YYEEEE. V sheds 2 bases and J sheds 9 bases, leaving 14 bases between their ends. The CDR3 spans 13 residues, from the cysteine through the phenylalanine. This entry keeps only the CDR3 DNA: 39 bases, framed from base 1. Using the deep immunoSEQ assay, multiplex PCR amplified TCR CDR3 regions from genomic DNA. Extracted genomic DNA from each cell subset was distributed evenly across all wells of several immunoSEQ 96-well plates, and each plate was treated as a replicate. For sorted subsets, roughly 190 ng of genomic DNA, equivalent to some 30,000 T cell genomes, went into each replicate PCR. Purified libraries were quantified with a Qubit 3.0 fluorometer, sized on a Bioanalyzer 2100, and re-quantified with the KAPA Library Quantification kit. A separate single-read 150-cycle Illumina NextSeq 550 flow cell was used to sequence each immunoSEQ 96-well plate. The authors processed their data as follows. Because the immunoSEQ output held only junctional sequences and lacked quality scores, the filtering could not match the filtering applied to full-length reads. Sequences were annotated with PyIR, a Python wrapper for IgBLAST v1.9, using IMGT germline references to assign V/J genes and CDR3. Reads with weak V/J assignments (E-value above 1e-6), missing CDR3, stop codons, out-of-frame junctions, or ambiguous translated residues were removed. V3J clonotypes were defined as sequences sharing the same inferred V gene, J gene, and CDR3 amino acid sequence. Percentage overlap between repertoires was computed as shared unique clonotypes divided by the size of the smaller repertoire. RTK rarefaction, the Chao1 estimator, and Recon v2.1 estimates of unobserved clonotypes were used to assess repertoire richness. OLGA was used to compute generation probabilities for all TCRbeta clonotypes that the gDNA method yielded from four donors. TCRdb's version of the immuneACCESS table is confined to in-frame rearrangements and falls short of the full clone set. An unresolved V gene accounts for under half of the shortfall where checked; the remainder is of unknown origin. That table supplies the V and J calls and clone size; D and trimming were determined from the DNA. This sample comprises approximately 2.3 million clones, over 90% of them detected only once. About 0.39% of the sample is in the top ten clones.

The donors were healthy, HIV-negative adults who had no recently reported acute infections or vaccinations. Every donor was a Caucasian adult residing in Nashville, Tennessee, USA. CD4+ T cells were enriched by magnetic negative selection, after which naive cells were positively selected on CD45RA and the negative fraction was taken as the memory subset. After blood collection by leukapheresis, PBMCs were isolated using Ficoll-Histopaque density gradient centrifugation and then cryopreserved in the vapor phase of liquid nitrogen. Analytical flow cytometry was used to check the purity and quantity of every magnetically sorted T cell population. From each sorted fraction, genomic DNA was isolated and quantified by UV absorbance on a Nanodrop 2000c. A word on this clone: Its antigen remains unidentified. Nothing much larger sits one base from this clone, and base qualities are not available.

The sequenced material came from naive CD4+ T cells from PBMCs. What this sample's cell subset or site label stands for: CD45RA+ positively selected. The V gene is TRBV5-6 and the J gene is TRBJ2-5, and TRBD1 may be the D gene, going by 5 matching bases. This receptor was identified in a man aged 18 to 30 in good health. Some clones in this sample may be carry-over from other donors' samples. The bases read TGTGCCAGCAGCTTACAGGCCCATGAGGCCCAGTACTTC. It specifies CASSLQAHEAQYF.